The rows below give T cell receptor beta chains drawn from one sample of a study of cytomegalovirus exposure and HLA in healthy donors. Libraries were prepared by immunoSEQ multiplex PCR; TCRdb keeps only in-frame clonotypes and omits some of them. The table has around 150,000 clones, 76% seen once. Sequencing used PBMCs. The origin of the receptors is a woman aged 40-49 years in good health and CMV-seronegative. The CDR3 runs from the conserved cysteine through the conserved F or W. The D gene is left open where the match is weak. Where a row states a size, it is once, few, many or the class of an expanded clone; other rows omit it.

V,D,size,J,DNA,CDR3
TRBV7-6,TRBD2,-,TRBJ2-1,TGTGCCAGCAGCTTGGGACTACCGTCCTACAATGAGCAGTTCTTC,CASSLGLPSYNEQFF
TRBV21-1,-,once,TRBJ2-1,TGTGCCAGCAGCAAAGCCTGTACTAGCGGGAGGGTCTTTTCCGTTTACAATGAGCAGTTCTTC,CASSKACTSGRVFSVYNEQFF
TRBV6-1,-,-,TRBJ2-5,TGTGCCAGCAGTCTCCGAACCGGAGTTAGGGAGACCCAGTACTTC,CASSLRTGVRETQYF
TRBV5-1,-,-,TRBJ1-1,TGCGCCAGCAGCTTGGGGGGGACTTACACTGAAGCTTTCTTT,CASSLGGTYTEAFF
TRBV15,TRBD1,-,TRBJ2-1,TGTGCCACCAGCAGGAGGGACAGGGACAATGAGCAGTTCTTC,CATSRRDRDNEQFF
TRBV4-1,TRBD1,-,TRBJ2-3,TGCGCCAGCAGCCAAGTGATGGGACAGGGGACTTCGGATACGCAGTATTTT,CASSQVMGQGTSDTQYF
TRBV5-5,TRBD1,-,TRBJ1-2,TGTGCCAGCAGGAGAACAGGGGGGCCCTATGGCTACACCTTC,CASRRTGGPYGYTF
TRBV6-5,-,-,TRBJ1-1,TGTGCCAGCAGTCACCGGGGGACTGAAGCTTTCTTT,CASSHRGTEAFF
TRBV7-2,-,-,TRBJ1-2,TGTGCCAGCAGCCTCCGGGGGACGGGCGGCTACACCTTC,CASSLRGTGGYTF
TRBV28,TRBD1,-,TRBJ2-7,TGTGCCAGCAGCTCCCCCGGGACAGAGTCCTACGAGCAGTACTTC,CASSSPGTESYEQYF
TRBV11-2,TRBD1,-,TRBJ2-7,TGTGCCAGCAGCCCGGTCGCTAGACAGGGCAGGTACGAGCAGTACTTC,CASSPVARQGRYEQYF
TRBV19,-,-,TRBJ1-2,TGTGCCAGTAGTAGAAGCTTCACAGCTATCCATTCCCCTAACTATGGCTACACCTTC,CASSRSFTAIHSPNYGYTF
TRBV15,-,-,TRBJ1-1,TGTGCCACCAGCAGAGGAGGAATGAACACTGAAGCTTTCTTT,CATSRGGMNTEAFF
TRBV6-5,TRBD1,-,TRBJ2-7,TGTGCCAGCAGTTGGGAAAAGAGACAGGGTAGTACCGAGCAGTACTTC,CASSWEKRQGSTEQYF
TRBV7-9,-,-,TRBJ2-1,TGTGCCAGCAGCCATAGGGACTTCTCCTATGAGGCCTACAATGAGCAGTTCTTC,CASSHRDFSYEAYNEQFF
TRBV6-5,TRBD2,once,TRBJ2-1,TGTGCCAGCAGTTACGCGGGACTAGCCTACAATGAGCAGTTCTTC,CASSYAGLAYNEQFF
TRBV2,-,-,TRBJ2-7,TGTGCCAGCAGTCCAATAGTCGACGAGCAGTACTTC,CASSPIVDEQYF
TRBV5-5,-,-,TRBJ1-5,TGTGCCAGCAGCTTGGACAGTGTCAGGTCGCCCCAGCATTTT,CASSLDSVRSPQHF
TRBV27,-,-,TRBJ2-1,TGTGCCAGCAGCCACCTCGTCGGACTCCTTACTTACAATGAGCAGTTCTTC,CASSHLVGLLTYNEQFF
TRBV6-5,-,-,TRBJ1-1,TGTGCCAGCAGTTACCTTTCCAGGGGCACTGAAGCTTTCTTT,CASSYLSRGTEAFF
TRBV7-9,-,-,TRBJ1-1,TGTGCCAGCAGCTTAAGGGGCACTGAAGCTTTCTTT,CASSLRGTEAFF
TRBV30,-,-,TRBJ1-2,TGTGCCTGGGCGTCGCGACAGGTACTTTTTAAGGATGGCTACACCTTC,CAWASRQVLFKDGYTF
TRBV30,-,-,TRBJ1-5,TGTGCCTGGAGTGTAGGAGGGGTATTTGGTCAGCCCCAGCATTTT,CAWSVGGVFGQPQHF
TRBV9,-,once,TRBJ1-2,TGTGCCAGCAGCGTAGGGGGGAGGCTTGGCTACACCTTC,CASSVGGRLGYTF
TRBV10-1,TRBD2,once,TRBJ2-7,TGCGCCAGCAGTGACAACACGGGAGGGGACGAGCAGTACTTC,CASSDNTGGDEQYF
TRBV11-2,-,-,TRBJ2-7,TGTGCCAGCAGCTTAGTCCTAGGGCAGTACTTC,CASSLVLGQYF
TRBV9,TRBD2,-,TRBJ2-5,TGTGCCAGCAGCGTAGGTGCGGGGGGCCGGGGGGAGACCCAGTACTTC,CASSVGAGGRGETQYF
TRBV15,-,-,TRBJ2-3,TGTGCCACCAGCATCACTAGCAGATCCACAGATACGCAGTATTTT,CATSITSRSTDTQYF